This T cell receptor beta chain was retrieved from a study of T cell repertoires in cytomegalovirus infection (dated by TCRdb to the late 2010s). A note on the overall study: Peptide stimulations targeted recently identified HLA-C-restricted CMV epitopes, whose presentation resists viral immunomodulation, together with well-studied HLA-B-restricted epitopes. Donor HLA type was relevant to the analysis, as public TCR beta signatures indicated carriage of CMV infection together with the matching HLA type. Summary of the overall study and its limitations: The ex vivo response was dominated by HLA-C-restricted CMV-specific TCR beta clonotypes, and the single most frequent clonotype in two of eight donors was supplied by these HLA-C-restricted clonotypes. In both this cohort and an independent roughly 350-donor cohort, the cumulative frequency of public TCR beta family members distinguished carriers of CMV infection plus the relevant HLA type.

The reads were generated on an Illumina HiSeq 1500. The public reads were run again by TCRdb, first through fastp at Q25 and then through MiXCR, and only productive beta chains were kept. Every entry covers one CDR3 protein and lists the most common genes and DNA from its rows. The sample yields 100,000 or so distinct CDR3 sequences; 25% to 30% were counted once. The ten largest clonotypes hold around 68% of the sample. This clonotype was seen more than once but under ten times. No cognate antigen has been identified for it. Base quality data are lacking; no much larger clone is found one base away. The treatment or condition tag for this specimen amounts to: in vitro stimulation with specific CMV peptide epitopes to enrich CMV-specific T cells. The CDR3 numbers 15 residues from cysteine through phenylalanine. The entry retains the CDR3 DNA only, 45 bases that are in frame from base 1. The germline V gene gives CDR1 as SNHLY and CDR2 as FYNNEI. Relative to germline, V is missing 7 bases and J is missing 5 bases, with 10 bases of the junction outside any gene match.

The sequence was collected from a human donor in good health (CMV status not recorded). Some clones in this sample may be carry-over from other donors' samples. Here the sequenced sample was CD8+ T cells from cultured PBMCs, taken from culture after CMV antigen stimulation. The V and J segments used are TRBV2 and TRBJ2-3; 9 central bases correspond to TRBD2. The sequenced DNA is TGTGCCAGCACCTGGACTAGCGAAGGTAGAGATACGCAGTATTTT. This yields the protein CASTWTSEGRDTQYF. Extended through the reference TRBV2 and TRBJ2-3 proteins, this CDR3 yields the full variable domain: EPEVTQTPSHQVTQMGQEVILRCVPISNHLYFYWYRQILGQKVEFLVSFYNNEISEKSEIFDDQFSVERPDGSNFTLKIRSTKLEDSAMYFCASTWTSEGRDTQYFGPGTRLTVL.